These T cell receptor beta chains were read from a single sample in a study of Ad26.COV2.S vaccination and SARS-CoV-2 variants. The protocol was immunoSEQ multiplex PCR, while the TCRdb copy is restricted to in-frame clones and leaves out a portion. The sample carries roughly 450,000 clones, 75% to 95% recorded once. The source material was peripheral blood, sampled in a trial of Ad26.COV2.S vaccine versus placebo. The receptors were gathered from a person between 18 and 59 years old who received the Ad26.COV2.S COVID-19 vaccine or a placebo. Both conserved end residues are part of each CDR3. Fields, in order: V gene, clone size, D gene, J gene, CDR3 protein, CDR3 DNA. A D gene is named only where the DNA matches it firmly. The listing skips clone size in some rows; elsewhere it reads once, few, many or a size class.

V: TRBV7-2
size: -
D: -
J: TRBJ2-1
CDR3: CASSRLPTYNEQFF
DNA: TGTGCCAGCAGCCGTCTGCCAACCTACAATGAGCAGTTCTTC

V: TRBV2
size: -
D: -
J: TRBJ1-1
CDR3: CASTPPLGANTEAFF
DNA: TGTGCCAGCACGCCCCCCCTGGGGGCCAACACTGAAGCTTTCTTT

V: TRBV19
size: -
D: -
J: TRBJ2-7
CDR3: CASSIIGQPAYEQYF
DNA: TGTGCCAGTAGTATAATCGGACAGCCTGCCTACGAGCAGTACTTC

V: TRBV14
size: few
D: TRBD2
J: TRBJ2-7
CDR3: CASTTREGRYEQYF
DNA: TGTGCCAGCACTACCCGGGAGGGACGCTACGAGCAGTACTTC

V: TRBV2
size: -
D: -
J: TRBJ1-1
CDR3: CASSPGLNTEAFF
DNA: TGTGCCAGCAGTCCGGGGCTGAACACTGAAGCTTTCTTT

V: TRBV7-9
size: -
D: -
J: TRBJ1-2
CDR3: CASSNDGVAVYGYTF
DNA: TGTGCCAGCAGCAACGACGGGGTAGCGGTCTATGGCTACACCTTC

V: TRBV29-1
size: -
D: -
J: TRBJ1-2
CDR3: CSVGGPHYGYTF
DNA: TGCAGCGTTGGGGGGCCCCACTATGGCTACACCTTC

V: TRBV9
size: once
D: TRBD2
J: TRBJ2-3
CDR3: CASSVVAGSTDTQYF
DNA: TGTGCCAGCAGCGTAGTAGCGGGAAGCACAGATACGCAGTATTTT

V: TRBV11-2
size: -
D: TRBD2
J: TRBJ2-5
CDR3: CASSLVPLRGAETQYF
DNA: TGTGCCAGCAGCTTAGTCCCCTTGCGGGGGGCCGAGACCCAGTACTTC

V: TRBV11-2
size: -
D: -
J: TRBJ1-5
CDR3: CASSLEYSSNQPQHF
DNA: TGTGCCAGCAGCTTAGAATATTCTAGCAATCAGCCCCAGCATTTT

V: TRBV7-9
size: -
D: -
J: TRBJ2-7
CDR3: CASSSQQGAYEQYF
DNA: TGTGCCAGCAGCTCCCAACAGGGAGCCTACGAGCAGTACTTC

V: TRBV2
size: -
D: TRBD1
J: TRBJ1-1
CDR3: CASTRDRGNTEAFF
DNA: TGTGCCAGCACCCGGGACAGGGGGAACACTGAAGCTTTCTTT

V: TRBV19
size: -
D: TRBD2
J: TRBJ2-1
CDR3: CASRGGFEQFF
DNA: TGTGCCAGTCGGGGAGGGTTTGAGCAGTTCTTC